Given below is one T cell receptor (beta chain) in context. This clone was counted between two and nine times. What antigen it recognizes has not been identified. Base qualities are missing; no much larger clone stands one base away. The source of the sample is a study of cytomegalovirus exposure and HLA in healthy donors (dated by TCRdb to the late 2010s). In terms of the full investigation: According to an earlier analysis of 587 of the donors, about 190 million T cells yielded 95 million to 140 million unique TCR beta sequences and about 280 Gb of sequence data. An early release that covered about 640 HLA-typed donors contained approximately 300 gigabases of sequencing data and tens of millions of unique TCR sequences. The genetic ancestry cluster associated with self-reported Caucasian donors included about four fifths of the 300 to 400 genotyped donors. The study aimed to test whether cataloging public T cell receptors could reveal signatures of past pathogen exposure. The study profiled the T cell repertoires of 500 to 800 subjects by immunosequencing and related them to cytomegalovirus serostatus. A separate validation cohort of approximately 120 different subjects was used in addition to the approximately 640-subject first cohort. High-throughput TCR immunosequencing, statistical association of individual TCRs with disease status, and machine learning were combined to predict cytomegalovirus infection status. To study patterns of TCR occurrence, a later analysis re-analyzed previously published TCR beta repertoires from several hundred donors and added high-resolution HLA genotyping. In the later analysis, no new phenotypic data were used to find candidate immune exposures; instead, reliance was placed on TCR beta sequences and their occurrence across donors. In an earlier analysis of roughly 580 of the donors, high-throughput TCR beta sequencing was used to judge whether each TCR beta V gene segment behaved as functional or pseudogenic. Donor age, sex, ethnicity and CMV serostatus were compiled alongside the repertoire data. A later genetic analysis used genome-wide SNP genotypes for about 65% of the 666 donors, treating that subset as a discovery cohort. Every discovery cohort repertoire had been produced on one sequencing platform. HLA typing covered class I and class II loci at four-digit resolution. The number of donors typed differed by locus, with about 629-630 for A, B, C, DRB1 and DQB1, approximately 500 for DQA1, 606 for DPA1, and approximately 470 for DPB1. Roughly five DR-DQ haplotypes were treated as single units for association and clustering because of strong linkage in the cohort. On average, roughly 200,000 unique TCR beta nucleotide sequences were sequenced per donor among 398 genotyped donors of the cohort, with roughly 18% of those sequences being non-productive. The paper as a whole reports these results and caveats: Several of the top co-occurrence clusters appeared to be linked to parvovirus B19, influenza, CMV and Epstein-Barr virus, according to a later analysis. A further reported finding was that TCR beta sequences accurately predicted the HLA-A and HLA-B alleles for most subjects in the first cohort. A later analysis found that HLA-associated TCR beta chains were more clonally expanded and had lower generation probabilities than equally common non-associated chains. In a later genetic analysis, fewer N-insertions in productive TCRs were reported among donors in an Asian-associated ancestry cluster than the roughly 710-donor mean. The study listed 150 to 200 TCR beta chains as associated with cytomegalovirus. The classifier was reported to diagnose cytomegalovirus status with high specificity and sensitivity in both the original cohort and the validation cohort. Roughly uniform sequencing depth across donors was assumed in presence/absence analyses, although this assumption may not hold. Most TCR sequences were seen in very few donors, while some public TCRs were found in many individuals. The only immune exposure information available for the cohort was CMV serostatus. A cluster of highly shared sequence variants was judged likely to represent a technical artifact of the sequencing pipeline. In a later analysis, the rate of TCR association differed among HLA loci, with DRB1 alleles having the most associated TCRs and HLA-C alleles having the fewest. Assigning TCR associations to individual alleles was difficult when HLA alleles, especially DR and DQ, strongly co-occurred. In an earlier analysis of roughly 500 of the donors, most TCR beta V segments appeared in productive rearrangements about 90% or about 30% of the time, broadly matching IMGT annotations. Specific HLA alleles were associated with 15,000 to 20,000 TCR beta sequences at a false discovery rate of 0.05 in a later analysis. HLA typing was unavailable for some donors at each locus, so association tests used only the typed subset. Most CMV-associated TCR beta chains appeared to be HLA-restricted in a later analysis, and the HLA associations seemed to be driven largely by CMV exposure. A few of the identified cytomegalovirus-associated TCR beta chains were confirmed in vitro to be specific for cytomegalovirus antigens. Correlated functional status among segregating V segments might be attributable to linkage disequilibrium, but an unknown experimental factor could not be ruled out. Some IMGT-functional V segments, including TRBV6-2 and TRBV6-3, could not be distinguished by the 87-base-pair reads and were therefore excluded. Roughly 15 rarely observed V segments, including chromosome 9 orphons, were excluded from the earlier analysis of some 590 of the donors because counts were too low. The authors suggested that the approach could potentially be generalized to other disease states and immunological phenotypes. An association between a missense DCLRE1C variant and V-gene and J-gene trimming of TCR beta chains was found in a later genetic analysis and replicated in an independent cohort. This cohort had only TCR beta chains sequenced, and the lack of alpha or paired-chain data limited which features could be detected.

Libraries were built with the immunoSEQ multiplex PCR assay. For the multiplex PCR, a mixture combining 60 forward primers for TCR Vbeta segments and 13 reverse primers for TCR Jbeta segments was used. Amplification of the CDR3 region of rearranged TCR beta genes was performed with a multiplex PCR assay on genomic DNA. Amplified TCR beta libraries were sequenced as 87-base-pair reads on the Illumina HiSeq System. Turning to the authors' computational methods: In a later analysis, tens of millions of unique TCR beta chains were counted across the roughly 670 repertoires, and around 10 million of these chains were shared by at least two donors. Raw reads were error-corrected and collapsed into unique sequences with a nearest-neighbor algorithm that merged closely related sequences to remove PCR and sequencing errors. V, D and J gene segments were assigned by aligning CDR3 sequences to IMGT reference sequences. For a sequence to be retained, at least a six-nucleotide match to both a V gene segment and a J gene segment was required. Rearrangements were called productive when the CDR3 lacked stop codons and stayed in frame with V and J; all others were non-productive. Following IMGT convention, CDR3 was defined as the stretch from the second conserved V-encoded cysteine up to the conserved J-encoded phenylalanine. The earlier analysis of some 580 of the donors excluded any sequence lacking an unambiguous match to a single V gene segment. An earlier analysis of 500 to 700 of the donors classified V segments as functional when productive rearrangements were above 56.7% and as segregating when the standard deviation between donors was above 5%. To diagnose cytomegalovirus status from the catalog of TCR beta chain sequences, a statistical classification framework was built. In a later analysis, V and J genes were assigned by comparing TCR nucleotide sequences against IMGT/GENE-DB human TR gene sequences. The TCRdist pipeline was used in a later analysis to assign CDR3 sequences and most-parsimonious VDJ recombination scenarios. A later analysis defined each TCR beta chain by its CDR3 amino acid sequence plus V-gene family, and excluded reads lacking a unique V-gene family. To address suspected cross-contamination and a sequencing artifact, a later analysis removed several hundred highly shared, low-generation-probability nucleotide sequences. In a later analysis, a clonal expansion index was calculated for each public chain from normalized within-repertoire ranks of inferred template counts. In a later analysis, generation probabilities were computed using a VDJ recombination model fitted to out-of-frame rearrangements, and the results were checked against IGoR. In a later analysis, hypergeometric tests were used to score TCR-TCR, TCR-HLA and TCR-CMV co-occurrence, with a repertoire-size bias correction applied to TCR pairs. In a later analysis, false discovery rates were estimated by permuting HLA or CMV assignments 20 times. In a later analysis, co-occurring TCRs were grouped with DBSCAN, and TCRdist sequence similarity was added when clustering was performed within HLA-allele-positive subsets. For co-occurrence clustering, repertoires with fewer than 30,000 or more than 120,000 public chains were excluded, along with 4 to 6 repertoires with anomalous nucleotide sharing. This immuneACCESS table, as held by TCRdb, lists in-frame sequences with V and J called but not all clones. Of the missing ones, under half trace to an unresolved V gene in checked studies; the others have no known cause. V and J calls plus clone size are reproduced from that table; the DNA served to infer D and trimming. In all, the sample holds 200,000 to 300,000 clones, and roughly 73% of those were seen once. Of the sample, 0.47% is held by the ten largest clones.

The V and J ends are trimmed by 5 bases and 13 bases, leaving 15 bases between them. The CDR3 sequence holds 13 residues, the cysteine and phenylalanine included. Only the CDR3 portion is preserved as DNA: 39 bases, with reading frame beginning at the first base. In the germline V gene, CDR1 corresponds to ENHRY and CDR2 to SYGVKD. The cohort comprised under 700 healthy bone marrow donors. At the time of sampling, all cohort members were nominally healthy, though unrecorded immune exposures were likely present. The donor tested CMV seronegative, placing the donor among the 350 or so seronegative members of the cohort. A peripheral blood sample was collected from each donor, and TCR beta sequencing was performed on peripheral blood mononuclear cells. Genomic DNA was extracted from the blood cell samples with the Qiagen DNeasy Blood Extraction Kit.

This chain is built from TRBV10-3 and TRBJ1-6, with a weak D call of TRBD1 (5 bases match). Sequencing was carried out using PBMCs. The source of this sequence is a boy aged 5 to 17 in good health and CMV-seronegative. The CDR3 region: CAISPASGNPLHF. In nucleotides, the sequence is TGTGCCATCAGTCCAGCATCAGGGAATCCCCTCCACTTT.